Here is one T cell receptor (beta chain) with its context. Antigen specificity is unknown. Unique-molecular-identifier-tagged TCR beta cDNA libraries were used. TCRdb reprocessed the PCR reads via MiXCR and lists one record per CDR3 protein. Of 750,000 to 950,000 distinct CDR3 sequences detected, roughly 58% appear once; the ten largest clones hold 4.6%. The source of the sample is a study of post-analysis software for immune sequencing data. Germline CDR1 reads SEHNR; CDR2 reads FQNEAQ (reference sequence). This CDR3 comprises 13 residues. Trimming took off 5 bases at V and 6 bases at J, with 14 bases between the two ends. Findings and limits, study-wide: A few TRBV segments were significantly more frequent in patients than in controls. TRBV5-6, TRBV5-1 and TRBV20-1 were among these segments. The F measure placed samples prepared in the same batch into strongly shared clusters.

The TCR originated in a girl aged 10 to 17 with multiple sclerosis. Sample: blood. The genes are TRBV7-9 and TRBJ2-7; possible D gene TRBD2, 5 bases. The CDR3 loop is CASSQGGLPEQYF. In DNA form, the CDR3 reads TGTGCCAGCAGCCAAGGCGGGCTCCCCGAGCAGTACTTC.